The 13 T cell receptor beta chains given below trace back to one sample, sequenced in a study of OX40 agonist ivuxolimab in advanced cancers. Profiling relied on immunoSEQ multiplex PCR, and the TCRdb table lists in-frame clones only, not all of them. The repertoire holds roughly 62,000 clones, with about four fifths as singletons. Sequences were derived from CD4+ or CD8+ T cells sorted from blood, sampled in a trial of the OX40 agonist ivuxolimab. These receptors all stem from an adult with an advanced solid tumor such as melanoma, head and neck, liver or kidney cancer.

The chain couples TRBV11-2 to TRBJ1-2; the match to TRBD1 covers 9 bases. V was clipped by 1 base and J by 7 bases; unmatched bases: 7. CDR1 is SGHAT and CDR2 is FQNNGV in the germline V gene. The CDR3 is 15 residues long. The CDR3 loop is CASSLGTGAVSGYTF. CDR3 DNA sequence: TGTGCCAGCAGCTTAGGGACAGGGGCAGTTAGTGGCTACACCTTC.

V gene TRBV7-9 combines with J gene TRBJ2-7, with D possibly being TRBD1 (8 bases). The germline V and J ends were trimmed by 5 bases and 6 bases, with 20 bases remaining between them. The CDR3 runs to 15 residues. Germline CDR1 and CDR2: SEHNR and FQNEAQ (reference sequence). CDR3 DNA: TGTGCCAGCAGCACCCGGACAGGGCGGGGGTCCGAGCAGTACTTC. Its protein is CASSTRTGRGSEQYF. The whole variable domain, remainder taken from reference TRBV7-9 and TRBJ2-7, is DTGVSQNPRHKITKRGQNVTFRCDPISEHNRLYWYRQTLGQGPEFLTYFQNEAQLEKSRLLSDRFSAERPKGSFSTLEIQRTEQGDSAMYLCASSTRTGRGSEQYFGPGTRLTVT.

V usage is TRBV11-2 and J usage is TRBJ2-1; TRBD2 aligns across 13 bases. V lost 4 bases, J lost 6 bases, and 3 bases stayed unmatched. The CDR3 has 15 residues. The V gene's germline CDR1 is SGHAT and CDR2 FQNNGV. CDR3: CASSSRLAGGNEQFF. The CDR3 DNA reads TGTGCCAGCAGCTCGCGACTAGCGGGAGGCAATGAGCAGTTCTTC.

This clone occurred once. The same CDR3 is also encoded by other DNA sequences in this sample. The CDR3 here is CASSPSRGAGGRKRTDTQYF. The CDR3 DNA sequence: TGTGCCAGCTCACCATCTCGAGGGGCGGGGGGGCGAAAACGCACAGATACGCAGTATTTT. V gene TRBV18 combines with J gene TRBJ2-3, with 9 bases identical to TRBD2. Germline V gives CDR1 KGHSH, CDR2 LQKENI. CDR3 size: 20 residues. V lost 2 bases, J lost 1 base, and 16 bases stayed unmatched.

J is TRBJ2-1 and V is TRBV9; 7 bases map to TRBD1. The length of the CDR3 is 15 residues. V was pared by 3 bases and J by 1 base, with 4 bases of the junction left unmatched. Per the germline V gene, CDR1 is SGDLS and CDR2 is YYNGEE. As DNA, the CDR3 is TGTGCCAGCAGCGGGACGGGACAGTCCTACAATGAGCAGTTCTTC. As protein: CASSGTGQSYNEQFF. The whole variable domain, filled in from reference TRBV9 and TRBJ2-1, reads DSGVTQTPKHLITATGQRVTLRCSPRSGDLSVYWYQQSLDQGLQFLIQYYNGEERAKGNILERFSAQQFPDLHSELNLSSLELGDSALYFCASSGTGQSYNEQFFGPGTRLTVL.

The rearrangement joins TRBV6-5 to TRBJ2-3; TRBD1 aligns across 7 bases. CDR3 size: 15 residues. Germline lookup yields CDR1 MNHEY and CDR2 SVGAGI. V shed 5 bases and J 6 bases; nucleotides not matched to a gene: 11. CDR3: CASSQEGAWGDTQYF. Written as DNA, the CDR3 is TGTGCCAGCAGTCAAGAGGGGGCGTGGGGGGATACGCAGTATTTT.

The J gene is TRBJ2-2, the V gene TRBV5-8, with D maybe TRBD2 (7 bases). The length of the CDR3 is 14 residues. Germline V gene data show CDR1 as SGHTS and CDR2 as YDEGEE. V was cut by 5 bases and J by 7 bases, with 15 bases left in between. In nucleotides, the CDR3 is TGTGCCAGCAGAGAGGGGGGGCCGGACGGGGAGCTGTTTTTT. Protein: CASREGGPDGELFF. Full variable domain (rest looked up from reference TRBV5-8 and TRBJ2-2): EAGVTQSPTHLIKTRGQQATLRCSPISGHTSVYWYQQALGLGLQFLLWYDEGEERNRGNFPPRFSGRQFPNYSSELNVNALELEDSALYLCASREGGPDGELFFGEGSRLTVL.

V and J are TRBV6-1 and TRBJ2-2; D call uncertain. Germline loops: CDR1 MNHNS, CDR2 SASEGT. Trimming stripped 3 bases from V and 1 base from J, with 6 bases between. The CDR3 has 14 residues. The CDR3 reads CASSDLKNTGELFF. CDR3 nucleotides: TGTGCCAGCAGTGATCTAAAGAACACCGGGGAGCTGTTTTTT.

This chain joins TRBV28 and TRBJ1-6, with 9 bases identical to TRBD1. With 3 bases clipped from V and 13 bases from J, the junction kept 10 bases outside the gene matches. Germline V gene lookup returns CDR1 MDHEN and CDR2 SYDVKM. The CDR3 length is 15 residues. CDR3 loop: CASSLDRGSPEPLHF. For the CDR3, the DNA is TGTGCCAGCAGTTTGGACAGGGGCTCCCCCGAGCCCCTCCACTTT.

CDR3 residues: CASSRWGYGYTF. In DNA, the CDR3 is TGTGCCAGCAGCAGGTGGGGGTATGGCTACACCTTC. The chain links TRBV5-5 to TRBJ1-2; weak D call: TRBD1 (5 bases). The CDR3 loop spans 12 amino acids. Trimming shortened V by 4 bases and J by 5 bases, and 9 bases separated the two germline ends. Germline CDR1 is SGHKS and CDR2 is YYEKEE (reference sequence).

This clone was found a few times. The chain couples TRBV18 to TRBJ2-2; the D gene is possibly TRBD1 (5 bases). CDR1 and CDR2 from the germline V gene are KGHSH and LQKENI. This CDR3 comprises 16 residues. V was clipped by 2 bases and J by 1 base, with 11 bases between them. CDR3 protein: CASSPGAELNTGELFF. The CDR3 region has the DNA TGTGCCAGCTCACCAGGGGCCGAGCTGAACACCGGGGAGCTGTTTTTT.

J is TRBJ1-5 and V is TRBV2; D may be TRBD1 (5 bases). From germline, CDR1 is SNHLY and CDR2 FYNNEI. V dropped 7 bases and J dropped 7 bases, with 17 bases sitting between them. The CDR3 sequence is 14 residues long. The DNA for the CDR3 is TGTGCCAGCACCGGGGGGGGAGACGGCCAGCCCCAGCATTTT. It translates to CASTGGGDGQPQHF.

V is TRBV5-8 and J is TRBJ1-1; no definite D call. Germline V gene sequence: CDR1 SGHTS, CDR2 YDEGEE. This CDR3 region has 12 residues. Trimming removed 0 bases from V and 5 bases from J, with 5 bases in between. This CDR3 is CASSLVGTEAFF. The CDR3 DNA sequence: TGTGCCAGCAGCTTGGTGGGTACTGAAGCTTTCTTT.